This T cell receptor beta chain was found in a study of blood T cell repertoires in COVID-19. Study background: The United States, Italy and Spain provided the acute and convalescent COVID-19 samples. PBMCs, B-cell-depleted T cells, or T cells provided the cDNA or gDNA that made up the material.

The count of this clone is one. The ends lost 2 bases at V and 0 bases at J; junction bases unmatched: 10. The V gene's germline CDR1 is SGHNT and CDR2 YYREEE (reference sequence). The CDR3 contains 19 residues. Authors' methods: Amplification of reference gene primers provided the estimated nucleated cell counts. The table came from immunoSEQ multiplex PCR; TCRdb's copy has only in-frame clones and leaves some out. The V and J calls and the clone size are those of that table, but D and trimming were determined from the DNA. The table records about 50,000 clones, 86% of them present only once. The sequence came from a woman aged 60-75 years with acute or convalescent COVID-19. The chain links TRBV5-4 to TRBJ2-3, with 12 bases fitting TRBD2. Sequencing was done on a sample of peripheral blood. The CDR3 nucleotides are TGTGCCAGCAGCTTAACCGGGACTAGCGGGCTTCATAGCACAGATACGCAGTATTTT. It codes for CASSLTGTSGLHSTDTQYF.